This TCR beta chain was observed in a study of T cells in localized non-small cell lung cancer. The method was immunoSEQ multiplex PCR; TCRdb's version includes in-frame clones alone and lacks a portion of them. The sample includes around 53,000 clones, less than 85% of them seen just once. The study's findings and limits: Heterogeneity remains possible, as sequencing covered one tumor region only. Median around 60 top-100 tumor clones were shared with paired adjacent lung. Elevated circulating T cell density in blood was associated with longer overall survival. Clonality peaked in uninvolved adjacent lung rather than tumor.

As for this clone: Its target is unknown.

This CDR3 spans 12 amino acids. Germline V gene sequence: CDR1 SNHLY, CDR2 FYNNEI. After removal of 7 bases from V and 7 bases from J, the junction contained 5 bases not matched to a gene. The chain combines TRBV2 with TRBJ2-3; 7 bases match TRBD2. This receptor was identified in a woman aged 40 to 75 with stage II lung adenocarcinoma. Sequenced material: PBMCs, taken before any cancer treatment. The CDR3 sequence: CASNPSGYTQYF. Here the CDR3 DNA reads TGTGCCAGCAACCCTAGCGGCTATACGCAGTATTTT.